This T cell receptor beta chain was recovered during a study of T cell responses to AZD1222 COVID-19 vaccine. Germline CDR1 DFQATT, CDR2 SNEGSKA (reference sequence). The CDR3 covers 13 residues. V dropped 3 bases and J dropped 7 bases, with 15 bases sitting between them. Here immunoSEQ multiplex PCR was the method, and the copy in TCRdb shows in-frame clones only, minus some. The sample has 95,000 to 150,000 clones, 85% to 90% seen once. The rearrangement links TRBV20-1 to TRBJ1-1; D is unresolved. Specimen: peripheral blood, collected on day 0 of AZD1222 vaccination. The clonotype comes from an adult in good health. The CDR3 nucleotides are TGCAGTGCTAGTATAGTTAGGTCGGGTGAAGCTTTCTTT. It is translated as CSASIVRSGEAFF.